What follows is one T cell receptor beta chain and its context. The data are from a study of blood T cell repertoires in COVID-19. Study background: The United States, Italy and Spain supplied acute and convalescent COVID-19 samples. In each case, the material was cDNA or gDNA derived from T cells, B-cell-depleted T cells, or PBMCs.

The length of the CDR3 is 13 residues. Germline V lookup: CDR1 MDHEN, CDR2 SYDVKM. The V and J ends lost 3 bases and 8 bases respectively, with 13 bases between them. As originally analysed: Amplifying reference gene primers gave estimates of nucleated cell counts. Assay used: immunoSEQ multiplex PCR; TCRdb lists only in-frame clones, some missing. The V and J calls and clone size come from that table; D and trimming were worked out from the DNA. The sample records 150,000 to 190,000 clones, around 84% being singletons. The material sequenced was peripheral blood. This clonotype originated in a woman between 45 and 60 years old with acute or convalescent COVID-19. The chain joins TRBV28 to TRBJ1-2, with D tentatively TRBD1 (5 bases). The CDR3 sequence: CASSFVLKGGYTF. The CDR3, as DNA: TGTGCCAGCAGTTTTGTACTCAAGGGGGGCTACACCTTC.